The 30 T cell receptor beta chains presented below share a single source sample, sequenced in a study of blood T cell repertoires in COVID-19. Repertoires were generated with immunoSEQ multiplex PCR, while TCRdb's copy carries only in-frame clones and drops some. Among approximately 280,000 clones listed, roughly 89% were seen once. The sequenced material came from peripheral blood. These receptors were collected from a middle-aged man with acute or convalescent COVID-19.

The chain recombines TRBV19 with TRBJ2-7; no definite D call. The germline V gene encodes CDR1 LNHDA and CDR2 SQIVND (reference sequence). The CDR3 extends over 15 amino acids. With 3 bases removed from V and 3 bases from J, the gap between germline ends came to 15 bases. The CDR3 nucleotides read TGTGCCAGTAGTATTTCCTCCCGAGGAAACTACGAGCAGTACTTC. It specifies CASSISSRGNYEQYF.

The chain carries TRBV12-1 and TRBJ2-2; the table names TRBD2, a call not compared with the DNA. TRBV12-1 is a pseudogene. There are 15 residues in the CDR3. The CDR3 DNA sequence: TGTGCCAGCAGCTTGGGGTGTAGCGGGACCGGGGAGCTGTTTTTT. Amino acids: CASSLGCSGTGELFF.

The V gene is TRBV27, the J gene TRBJ1-1; 8 bases match TRBD1. The length of the CDR3 is 15 residues. V shed 6 bases, J shed 4 bases, and the junction held 10 bases outside the gene matches. From germline, CDR1 is MNHEY and CDR2 SMNVEV (reference sequence). CDR3 amino acids: CASSSWTGFGTEAFF. CDR3 coding DNA: TGTGCCAGCAGCTCCTGGACAGGGTTTGGCACTGAAGCTTTCTTT.

The V call is TRBV30, the J call TRBJ1-6; D is unclear. In germline, CDR1 is GTSNPN, CDR2 SVGIG (reference sequence). The CDR3 covers 13 residues. The V end lost 3 bases, the J end lost 8 bases, and 11 bases lay between the germline ends. The chain's CDR3 is CAWRISQDSPLHF. Here the CDR3 DNA reads TGTGCCTGGAGGATTAGTCAGGATTCACCCCTCCACTTT.

This clone was detected only once. The chain has TRBV19 and TRBJ1-5, with TRBD1 as a possible D gene (6 bases). The CDR3 sequence is 14 residues long. Germline CDR1 reads LNHDA; CDR2 reads SQIVND (reference sequence). Deletions cut 5 bases from V and 7 bases from J, with 15 bases between. The CDR3 loop reads CASSPYRAQQPQHF. CDR3 DNA sequence: TGTGCCAGTAGTCCTTACAGGGCCCAACAGCCCCAGCATTTT. The full variable domain, rest sourced from reference TRBV19 and TRBJ1-5, is DGGITQSPKYLFRKEGQNVTLSCEQNLNHDAMYWYRQDPGQGLRLIYYSQIVNDFQKGDIAEGYSVSREKKESFPLTVTSAQKNPTAFYLCASSPYRAQQPQHFGDGTRLSIL.

The genes are TRBV6-5 and TRBJ1-4; the match to TRBD1 covers 10 bases. The germline V gene has CDR1 MNHEY and CDR2 SVGAGI. V shed 7 bases and J 4 bases; nucleotides not matched to a gene: 6. This CDR3 comprises 15 residues. CDR3 DNA sequence: TGTGCCAGCATAAGGGACAGGGGAGGTAATGAAAAACTGTTTTTT. Its translation: CASIRDRGGNEKLFF.

The chain has TRBV3-1 (or the pseudogene TRBV3-2) and TRBJ1-6; D is undetermined. The germline V and J ends were trimmed by 0 bases and 7 bases, with 13 bases remaining between them. From germline, CDR1 is LGHDT and CDR2 YNNKEL (reference sequence). The length of the CDR3 is 16 residues. CDR3 amino acids: CASSQDREGNNSPLHF. The CDR3, as DNA: TGTGCCAGCAGCCAAGATCGTGAGGGTAACAATTCACCCCTCCACTTT.

The chain uses TRBV5-6 and TRBJ1-5, with TRBD1 matching 9 bases. J was trimmed by 5 bases and V by 1 base; bases with no gene match: 7. Germline CDR1 SGHDT, CDR2 YYEEEE. The CDR3 sequence is 16 residues long. In DNA, the CDR3 is TGTGCCAGCAGCTTGACCGGGACAGGGATTTATCAGCCCCAGCATTTT. Translating it yields CASSLTGTGIYQPQHF.

As regards this clone: One junction end does not reproduce the germline sequence, and a read error may be involved. This rearrangement joins TRBV27 to TRBJ2-3; 9 positions match TRBD1. The CDR3 contains 13 residues. Looked up from germline, CDR1 is MNHEY and CDR2 is SMNVEV (reference sequence). In DNA form, the CDR3 reads TGTGCCAGCAGCCCCAACCGGGACAGGGCCATTCTTTTT. This gives the protein CASSPNRDRAILF.

This chain links TRBV5-4 with TRBJ2-2, with D uncertain. Germline CDR1 and CDR2: SGHNT and YYREEE (reference sequence). Between the trimmed V and J ends, which lost 1 base and 8 bases, there was a span of 6 bases. The CDR3 runs to 12 residues. In DNA form, the CDR3 reads TGTGCCAGCAGCTTGAGAGAAGGGGAGCTGTTTTTT. It encodes CASSLREGELFF.

V gene TRBV7-6 combines with J gene TRBJ2-3; D gene unclear. The CDR3 consists of 13 residues. V lost 1 base and J 4 bases, leaving 6 bases between the germline ends. CDR1 SGHVS and CDR2 FNYEAQ come from the germline V gene. CDR3: CASSLGRADTQYF. As DNA, the CDR3 is TGTGCCAGCAGCTTAGGTCGGGCAGATACGCAGTATTTT.

This sequence joins TRBV5-1 and TRBJ2-1; D not certain. Germline CDR1 reads SGHRS; CDR2 reads YFSETQ. This CDR3 spans 13 amino acids. Trimming cost V 3 bases and J 6 bases, with 10 bases left between them. This chain's CDR3 is CASSSWAFNEQFF. The CDR3 bases are TGCGCCAGCAGCTCCTGGGCCTTCAATGAGCAGTTCTTC.

V and J are TRBV30 and TRBJ1-2; the D is unclear. CDR1 is GTSNPN, CDR2 SVGIG, per germline (reference sequence). Trimming removed 8 bases from V and 5 bases from J, with 9 bases in between. The CDR3 sequence is 10 residues long. The CDR3: CAGGEYGYTF. CDR3 DNA: TGTGCCGGCGGGGAGTATGGCTACACCTTC.

The chain recombines TRBV7-9 with TRBJ2-4; 9 bases line up with TRBD1. V shed 2 bases and J 15 bases; nucleotides not matched to a gene: 8. Germline CDR1 and CDR2: SEHNR and FQNEAQ (reference sequence). CDR3 length: 13 amino acids. In nucleotides, the CDR3 is TGTGCCAGCAGCTTATCATCGGACAGGGGAAGGTACTTC. The encoded protein is CASSLSSDRGRYF.

The V call is TRBV5-5, the J call TRBJ1-1; TRBD1 might be the D (5 bases). The germline CDR1 and CDR2 sequences are SGHKS and YYEKEE (reference sequence). Trimming cost V 5 bases and J 4 bases, with 15 bases left between them. The CDR3 sequence is 14 residues long. CDR3 nucleotide sequence: TGTGCCAGCAGTTTATCCCAGGGTGGCACTGAAGCTTTCTTT. It translates to CASSLSQGGTEAFF.

The chain has TRBV20-1 and TRBJ1-1; TRBD1 agrees at 9 bases. Germline V lookup: CDR1 DFQATT, CDR2 SNEGSKA (reference sequence). The CDR3 runs to 11 residues. In DNA form, the CDR3 reads TGCGGAGAGACAGGGGGAAATGAAGCTTTCTTT. Translated, it gives CGETGGNEAFF.

V is TRBV2 and J is TRBJ1-6; the match to TRBD1 covers 8 bases. The CDR3 has 14 residues. From germline, CDR1 is SNHLY and CDR2 FYNNEI. V gave up 6 bases and J gave up 7 bases; unmatched junction bases: 5. This chain's CDR3 is CASSDRGRNSPLHF. The DNA of the CDR3 is TGTGCCAGCAGCGACAGGGGACGGAATTCACCCCTCCACTTT.

The CDR3 DNA sequence: TGTGCCATCAGTGAGTCCAGGGACTACACCTTC. Protein product: CAISESRDYTF. The chain has TRBV10-3 and TRBJ1-2; a weak D match, TRBD1 (5 bases). Trimming took 0 bases from V and 10 from J, leaving 6 bases between them. CDR1 is ENHRY and CDR2 is SYGVKD in the germline V gene. The CDR3 totals 11 residues.

The rearrangement uses TRBV30 and TRBJ1-6, with 8 bases matching TRBD1. Germline V gene sequence: CDR1 GTSNPN, CDR2 SVGIG (reference sequence). CDR3 length: 14 residues. With 4 bases clipped from V and 8 bases from J, the junction kept 7 bases outside the gene matches. As DNA, the CDR3 is TGTGCCTGGAATTGGCAGGGGGCGGATTCACCCCTCCACTTT. Encoded protein: CAWNWQGADSPLHF.

The J gene is TRBJ1-1, the V gene TRBV6-5, with D maybe TRBD1 (5 bases). This CDR3 has 15 residues. Germline lookup yields CDR1 MNHEY and CDR2 SVGAGI. Trimming pared 6 bases from V and 5 bases from J, leaving 19 bases between. The DNA for the CDR3 is TGTGCCAGCAGGACCCTCGCAGGGTTCGAGACTGAAGCTTTCTTT. It translates to CASRTLAGFETEAFF.

The chain joins TRBV5-1 to TRBJ1-1; no clear D gene. The V end lost 4 bases, the J end lost 0 bases, and 16 bases lay between the germline ends. The length of the CDR3 is 16 residues. Germline values: CDR1 SGHRS, CDR2 YFSETQ. CDR3 bases: TGCGCCAGCAGCCCCCAGGTGCGGGAGATGAACACTGAAGCTTTCTTT. It yields the protein CASSPQVREMNTEAFF.

The chain employs TRBV3-1 (or the pseudogene TRBV3-2) and TRBJ2-3; the match to TRBD2 covers 9 bases. V gave up 7 bases and J gave up 4 bases; unmatched junction bases: 12. The CDR3 is 16 amino acids. Germline assignment: CDR1 LGHDT and CDR2 YNNKEL (reference sequence). In nucleotides, the CDR3 is TGTGCCAGCAAATATCACGGCGGGGGGGCCTCAGATACGCAGTATTTT. It is translated as CASKYHGGGASDTQYF.

The gene calls are TRBV6-1 and TRBJ2-1; maybe TRBD1 (5 bases). Trimming cost V 0 bases and J 4 bases, with 19 bases left between them. The CDR3 runs 18 residues. Germline-derived CDR1 and CDR2 are MNHNS and SASEGT. The CDR3 protein is CASSEARAGLSFYNEQFF. CDR3 bases: TGTGCCAGCAGTGAAGCGAGAGCAGGGCTCTCCTTTTACAATGAGCAGTTCTTC.

The CDR3 region is CASSLVGGNEQFF. The CDR3 DNA is TGTGCCAGCAGCTTAGTGGGGGGGAATGAGCAGTTCTTC. The rearrangement joins TRBV11-3 to TRBJ2-1; 7 nucleotides agree with TRBD2. Trimming removed 1 base from V and 7 bases from J; junction bases left unmatched: 1. Germline lookup yields CDR1 SGHNT and CDR2 YENEEA. The CDR3 covers 13 residues.

The chain combines TRBV7-3 with TRBJ2-3; 12 bases line up with TRBD2. The CDR3 is 17 amino acids. The V gene's germline CDR1 is SGHTA and CDR2 FQGTGA. V lost 5 bases, J lost 2 bases, and 8 bases stayed unmatched. CDR3 protein: CASSRLTSGGPTDTQYF. The CDR3 DNA sequence: TGTGCCAGCAGCCGGCTGACTAGCGGGGGACCCACAGATACGCAGTATTTT.

This sequence joins TRBV6-5 and TRBJ1-2; D is perhaps TRBD1 (5 bases). Germline V gene lookup returns CDR1 MNHEY and CDR2 SVGAGI. CDR3 size: 13 residues. V lost 6 bases to trimming and J lost 6 bases, with 14 bases between them. CDR3: CASRTPGGDGYTF. The CDR3 region has the DNA TGTGCCAGCAGAACCCCTGGGGGGGATGGCTACACCTTC.

The rearrangement links TRBV19 to TRBJ2-7, with 10 bases lining up with TRBD1. The CDR3 sequence is 15 residues long. V gave up 5 bases and J gave up 4 bases; unmatched junction bases: 8. The germline V gene encodes CDR1 LNHDA and CDR2 SQIVND (reference sequence). The CDR3 protein is CASSARTGGTYEQYF. In DNA, the CDR3 is TGTGCCAGTAGTGCTCGGACAGGGGGAACTTACGAGCAGTACTTC.

The chain combines TRBV6-5 with TRBJ2-1, with 12 bases that match TRBD1. Germline CDR1 reads MNHEY; CDR2 reads SVGAGI. The length of the CDR3 is 15 residues. After removal of 6 bases from V and 4 bases from J, the junction contained 4 bases not matched to a gene. The CDR3 loop reads CASSGTGGSYNEQFF. Written as DNA, the CDR3 is TGTGCCAGCAGCGGGACAGGGGGCTCATACAATGAGCAGTTCTTC.

V and J are TRBV19 and TRBJ2-1; TRBD1 aligns across 8 bases. V lost 6 bases to trimming and J lost 10 bases; unmatched junction nucleotides: 11. This CDR3 comprises 14 residues. CDR1 is LNHDA and CDR2 is SQIVND in the germline V gene (reference sequence). CDR3 bases: TGTGCCAGTAGAGCGGACAGGGCCTATGGGGAGCAGTTCTTC. Translated, it gives CASRADRAYGEQFF.

The sample holds one count of this clone. The CDR3 is CASSLISGSSRANYGYTF. The DNA for the CDR3 is TGCGCCAGCAGCTTGATTTCGGGCAGTTCGCGGGCTAACTATGGCTACACCTTC. The V and J genes are TRBV5-1 and TRBJ1-2; no clear D gene. The V gene's germline CDR1 is SGHRS and CDR2 YFSETQ. The CDR3 loop spans 18 amino acids. V lost 1 base and J 0 bases, leaving 19 bases between the germline ends.